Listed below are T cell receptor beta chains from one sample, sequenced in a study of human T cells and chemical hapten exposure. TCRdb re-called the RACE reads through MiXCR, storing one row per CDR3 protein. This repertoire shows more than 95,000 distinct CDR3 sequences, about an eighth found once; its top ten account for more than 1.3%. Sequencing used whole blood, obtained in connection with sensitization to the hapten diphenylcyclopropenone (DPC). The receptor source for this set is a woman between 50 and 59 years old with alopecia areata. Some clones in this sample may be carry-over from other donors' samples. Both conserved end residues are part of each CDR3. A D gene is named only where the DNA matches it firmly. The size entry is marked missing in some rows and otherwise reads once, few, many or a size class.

CDR3 DNA: TGCGCCAGCAGCTTGTTGGGAGGGCGTAAAGATACGCAGTATTTT
CDR3 protein: CASSLLGGRKDTQYF
V gene: TRBV5-1
D gene: TRBD2
J gene: TRBJ2-3
clone size: few

CDR3 DNA: TGTGCCAGCAGTTACCCCTTGGACAGGGGGCCTGAAGCTTTCTTT
CDR3 protein: CASSYPLDRGPEAFF
V gene: TRBV6-2/TRBV6-3
D gene: TRBD1
J gene: TRBJ1-1
clone size: NA

CDR3 DNA: TGTGCCAGCAGCCAAGATTGGTTAGCGGGGGGGCGCAACGAGCAGTACTTC
CDR3 protein: CASSQDWLAGGRNEQYF
V gene: TRBV4-2
D gene: TRBD2
J gene: TRBJ2-7
clone size: NA

CDR3 DNA: TGTGCCAGCAGTCCGCAGAGGGCCGCCGATTTTAGGTCCTACGAGCAGTACTTC
CDR3 protein: CASSPQRAADFRSYEQYF
V gene: TRBV28
D gene: NA
J gene: TRBJ2-7
clone size: few

CDR3 DNA: TGTGCCAGCAGGGCCGGGACAGGGGTAGGAAACACCATATATTTT
CDR3 protein: CASRAGTGVGNTIYF
V gene: TRBV12-3/TRBV12-4
D gene: TRBD1
J gene: TRBJ1-3
clone size: NA

CDR3 DNA: TGTGCCAGCAGTTTACAGCCGAACACTGAAGCTTTCTTT
CDR3 protein: CASSLQPNTEAFF
V gene: TRBV2
D gene: NA
J gene: TRBJ1-1
clone size: many

CDR3 DNA: TGTGCCAGCCGCCCCCCGGGGACCAGGGGAGATACGCAGTATTTT
CDR3 protein: CASRPPGTRGDTQYF
V gene: TRBV6-1
D gene: NA
J gene: TRBJ2-3
clone size: few

CDR3 DNA: TGTGCCAGCAGTCCCTCGGGCTCGAGAGAGCAGTTCTTC
CDR3 protein: CASSPSGSREQFF
V gene: TRBV11-2
D gene: NA
J gene: TRBJ2-1
clone size: NA

CDR3 DNA: TGTGCCAGCACCCTGGGGACTAGCGGGGAGACTTACACAGATACGCAGTATTTT
CDR3 protein: CASTLGTSGETYTDTQYF
V gene: TRBV5-6
D gene: TRBD2
J gene: TRBJ2-3
clone size: NA

CDR3 DNA: TGCGCCAGCAGCTCTGGACAGGGGACAGGGGAGCTGTTTTTT
CDR3 protein: CASSSGQGTGELFF
V gene: TRBV5-1
D gene: TRBD1
J gene: TRBJ2-2
clone size: many

CDR3 DNA: TGTGCCAGCAGCCAAGTCGGCAATCAGCCCCAGCATTTT
CDR3 protein: CASSQVGNQPQHF
V gene: TRBV3-1
D gene: NA
J gene: TRBJ1-5
clone size: NA

CDR3 DNA: TGTGCCAGCAGTCACTTTGACAGGAACACAGATACGCAGTATTTT
CDR3 protein: CASSHFDRNTDTQYF
V gene: TRBV28
D gene: NA
J gene: TRBJ2-3
clone size: many

CDR3 DNA: TGCAGTGCTAGAACGGGTGTCTGGGGCAATGAGCAGTTCTTC
CDR3 protein: CSARTGVWGNEQFF
V gene: TRBV20-1
D gene: NA
J gene: TRBJ2-1
clone size: few

CDR3 DNA: TGTGCCAGCAGCAACGCAGGGGACACTGAAGCTTTCTTT
CDR3 protein: CASSNAGDTEAFF
V gene: TRBV7-8
D gene: NA
J gene: TRBJ1-1
clone size: many

CDR3 DNA: TGTGCCAGCACTCCTGACGGAATCTCCTACAATGAGCAGTTCTTC
CDR3 protein: CASTPDGISYNEQFF
V gene: TRBV6-1
D gene: NA
J gene: TRBJ2-1
clone size: few

CDR3 DNA: TGCGCCAGCAGCCAAGATACCGGAGAGGCCCTCCACTTT
CDR3 protein: CASSQDTGEALHF
V gene: TRBV4-1
D gene: NA
J gene: TRBJ1-6
clone size: few

CDR3 DNA: TGTGCCAGCAGTGAAGGGGGGACAGTGAACACTGAAGCTTTCTTT
CDR3 protein: CASSEGGTVNTEAFF
V gene: TRBV6-1
D gene: TRBD1
J gene: TRBJ1-1
clone size: many

CDR3 DNA: TGTGCCAGCAGCCCACAGGGGGGACAAGAAAAACTGTTTTTT
CDR3 protein: CASSPQGGQEKLFF
V gene: TRBV7-9
D gene: TRBD1
J gene: TRBJ1-4
clone size: few

CDR3 DNA: TGTGCTAGTGGTTGGCAGGGGCGTACTGAAGCTTTCTTT
CDR3 protein: CASGWQGRTEAFF
V gene: TRBV12-5
D gene: NA
J gene: TRBJ1-1
clone size: few

CDR3 DNA: TGCAGCGTTGTTGACCCGAAGGGGGCCTCCTACGAGCAGTACTTC
CDR3 protein: CSVVDPKGASYEQYF
V gene: TRBV29-1
D gene: TRBD1
J gene: TRBJ2-7
clone size: many

CDR3 DNA: TGTGCCAGCAGCTCTAGCGCGGGAAGTAGTAAATCCTACAATGAGCAGTTCTTC
CDR3 protein: CASSSSAGSSKSYNEQFF
V gene: TRBV13
D gene: NA
J gene: TRBJ2-1
clone size: many

CDR3 DNA: TGTGCCAGCAGCTTAGGGAACTTAGAGACCCAGTACTTC
CDR3 protein: CASSLGNLETQYF
V gene: TRBV11-2
D gene: NA
J gene: TRBJ2-5
clone size: many

CDR3 DNA: TGTGCCAGCACCTCAGGGGCCGGCGAGCAGTACTTC
CDR3 protein: CASTSGAGEQYF
V gene: TRBV12-3/TRBV12-4
D gene: NA
J gene: TRBJ2-7
clone size: many

CDR3 DNA: TGCGCCAGCAGCTTGGTCGCAGGCGCCAATGAAGCTTTCTTT
CDR3 protein: CASSLVAGANEAFF
V gene: TRBV5-1
D gene: NA
J gene: TRBJ1-1
clone size: NA

CDR3 DNA: TGTGCCAGTAGTATCTCCGGGACCCCGATGCAGTACTTC
CDR3 protein: CASSISGTPMQYF
V gene: TRBV19
D gene: NA
J gene: TRBJ2-7
clone size: few

CDR3 DNA: TGCGCCAGCAGCCCCGACAGTGCCTATGGCTACACCTTC
CDR3 protein: CASSPDSAYGYTF
V gene: TRBV5-1
D gene: NA
J gene: TRBJ1-2
clone size: many

CDR3 DNA: TGCGCCAGCAGTGAATTGACAGAAACTGGAAACACCATATATTTT
CDR3 protein: CASSELTETGNTIYF
V gene: TRBV10-1
D gene: NA
J gene: TRBJ1-3
clone size: few

CDR3 DNA: TGCGCCAGCAGCTTGGCCCCAGTCGTCTACAATGAGCAGTTCTTC
CDR3 protein: CASSLAPVVYNEQFF
V gene: TRBV5-1
D gene: NA
J gene: TRBJ2-1
clone size: NA

CDR3 DNA: TGCAGTGTATATCGGGGCAGCTCTTCACCCCTCCACTTT
CDR3 protein: CSVYRGSSSPLHF
V gene: TRBV20-1
D gene: NA
J gene: TRBJ1-6
clone size: NA

CDR3 DNA: TGTGCCACCAGTGGACTAGCGGGAGGTGAAGAGACCCAGTACTTC
CDR3 protein: CATSGLAGGEETQYF
V gene: TRBV24-1
D gene: TRBD2
J gene: TRBJ2-5
clone size: NA

CDR3 DNA: TGTGCCAGCAGCTCCCTGCTGGGTTTGAACACTGAAGCTTTCTTT
CDR3 protein: CASSSLLGLNTEAFF
V gene: TRBV3-1
D gene: NA
J gene: TRBJ1-1
clone size: NA

CDR3 DNA: TGTGCCAGCAGTTACTCGGCAAGGAGCTCCTATAATTCACCCCTCCACTTT
CDR3 protein: CASSYSARSSYNSPLHF
V gene: TRBV6-5
D gene: NA
J gene: TRBJ1-6
clone size: few

CDR3 DNA: TGTGCCACCGCTAACAGGGGCTACGAGCAGTACTTC
CDR3 protein: CATANRGYEQYF
V gene: TRBV10-3
D gene: TRBD1
J gene: TRBJ2-7
clone size: NA

CDR3 DNA: TGTGTCACTAATCGCAGGGATTTCAACTATGGCTACACCTTC
CDR3 protein: CVTNRRDFNYGYTF
V gene: TRBV11-2
D gene: NA
J gene: TRBJ1-2
clone size: NA

CDR3 DNA: TGTGCCAGCAGTTTACCGGGACTAGCGGGGCTATCGACGCAGTATTTT
CDR3 protein: CASSLPGLAGLSTQYF
V gene: TRBV12-3/TRBV12-4
D gene: TRBD2
J gene: TRBJ2-3
clone size: few

CDR3 DNA: TGCAGTGCTTCTTCAGAGACCCAGTACTTC
CDR3 protein: CSASSETQYF
V gene: TRBV20-1
D gene: NA
J gene: TRBJ2-5
clone size: NA

CDR3 DNA: TGTGCCAGCAGCCCCCACCCATCATCCACCGGGGAGCTGTTTTTT
CDR3 protein: CASSPHPSSTGELFF
V gene: TRBV11-2
D gene: NA
J gene: TRBJ2-2
clone size: few

CDR3 DNA: TGTGCCAGCAGTTACGACCCTGGGACTAGCGGGAGTTTCAATGAGCAGTTCTTC
CDR3 protein: CASSYDPGTSGSFNEQFF
V gene: TRBV6-2/TRBV6-3
D gene: TRBD2
J gene: TRBJ2-1
clone size: few

CDR3 DNA: TGTGCCAGCAGCTTAGAATTCACTGGGAATTCACCCCTCCACTTT
CDR3 protein: CASSLEFTGNSPLHF
V gene: TRBV11-3
D gene: NA
J gene: TRBJ1-6
clone size: few

CDR3 DNA: TGTGCCAGCAGCCCCGGGACAGGGGGAAATCAGCCCCAGCATTTT
CDR3 protein: CASSPGTGGNQPQHF
V gene: TRBV7-9
D gene: TRBD1
J gene: TRBJ1-5
clone size: many

CDR3 DNA: TGCAGTGCCAGGACTGATAGGTACGATGGCTACACCTTC
CDR3 protein: CSARTDRYDGYTF
V gene: TRBV20-1
D gene: NA
J gene: TRBJ1-2
clone size: few

CDR3 DNA: TGTGCCAGCAGTGAGACAGGGATGGGGACCGGGGAGCTGTTTTTT
CDR3 protein: CASSETGMGTGELFF
V gene: TRBV2
D gene: TRBD1
J gene: TRBJ2-2
clone size: NA

CDR3 DNA: TGTGCCAGCAGCGAACGGGCCGACACCGGGGAGCTGTTTTTT
CDR3 protein: CASSERADTGELFF
V gene: TRBV7-9
D gene: NA
J gene: TRBJ2-2
clone size: many

CDR3 DNA: TGCAGTGCTAGATCAGGGTACGAGCAGTACTTC
CDR3 protein: CSARSGYEQYF
V gene: TRBV20-1
D gene: NA
J gene: TRBJ2-7
clone size: NA

CDR3 DNA: TGCAGTGCTAGAGATTCGGGAGGTGCGACAGATACGCAGTATTTT
CDR3 protein: CSARDSGGATDTQYF
V gene: TRBV20-1
D gene: TRBD2
J gene: TRBJ2-3
clone size: NA

CDR3 DNA: TGTGCCAGCAGCTTGAACAGGGTAGGCTATGGCTACACCTTC
CDR3 protein: CASSLNRVGYGYTF
V gene: TRBV5-4
D gene: NA
J gene: TRBJ1-2
clone size: NA

CDR3 DNA: TGTGCCATCATGGTCGCCAAAAGAGTAGCGGGGGGCACAGATACGCAGTATTTT
CDR3 protein: CAIMVAKRVAGGTDTQYF
V gene: TRBV10-3
D gene: TRBD2
J gene: TRBJ2-3
clone size: few

CDR3 DNA: TGTGCCAGCAGTTACGCTAGCGGGGCCAAAAACATTCAGTACTTC
CDR3 protein: CASSYASGAKNIQYF
V gene: TRBV6-2/TRBV6-3
D gene: TRBD2
J gene: TRBJ2-4
clone size: many

CDR3 DNA: TGTGCCAGCAGCGTAGCTACCTCTTCACAGGGGGCGTACACTGAAGCTTTCTTT
CDR3 protein: CASSVATSSQGAYTEAFF
V gene: TRBV9
D gene: TRBD1
J gene: TRBJ1-1
clone size: NA

CDR3 DNA: TGTGCCAGCAGTCAAGAACAGGGGTCAAATTCACCCCTCCACTTT
CDR3 protein: CASSQEQGSNSPLHF
V gene: TRBV2
D gene: TRBD1
J gene: TRBJ1-6
clone size: many

CDR3 DNA: TGTGCCAGCAGTTACTCGTATCGCGAGGGGGAGCTGTTTTTT
CDR3 protein: CASSYSYREGELFF
V gene: TRBV6-5
D gene: NA
J gene: TRBJ2-2
clone size: NA

CDR3 DNA: TGTGCCAGCAGCTTAGAGGGGACTTTAAACTCCTACGAGCAGTACTTC
CDR3 protein: CASSLEGTLNSYEQYF
V gene: TRBV13
D gene: NA
J gene: TRBJ2-7
clone size: few